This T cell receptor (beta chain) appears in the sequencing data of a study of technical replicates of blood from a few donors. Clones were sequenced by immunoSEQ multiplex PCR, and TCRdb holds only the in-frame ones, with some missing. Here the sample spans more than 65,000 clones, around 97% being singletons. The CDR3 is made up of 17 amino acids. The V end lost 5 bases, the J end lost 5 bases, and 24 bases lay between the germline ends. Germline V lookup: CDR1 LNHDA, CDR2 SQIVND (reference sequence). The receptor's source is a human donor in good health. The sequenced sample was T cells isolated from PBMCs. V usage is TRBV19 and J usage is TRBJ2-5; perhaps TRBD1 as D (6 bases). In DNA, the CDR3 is TGTGCCAGTAGTCCCGGGGCCCAGTTGGGGGCCCCGGAGACCCAGTACTTC. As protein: CASSPGAQLGAPETQYF.